The 19 T cell receptor beta chains in this list originate from one sample, sequenced in a study of cytotoxic CD8 clonotypes in ibrutinib-treated CLL. Assay used: immunoSEQ multiplex PCR; TCRdb lists only in-frame clones, some missing. The top ten hold roughly 12% of the sample, which has 150,000 or so clones, around three quarters seen once. Specimen: PBMCs, collected after 12 months of ibrutinib treatment. The receptor set was obtained from a human donor with chronic lymphocytic leukemia.

V usage is TRBV27 and J usage is TRBJ1-4, with D uncertain. Germline V gene lookup returns CDR1 MNHEY and CDR2 SMNVEV (reference sequence). The CDR3 runs to 14 residues. Trimming removed 2 bases at V and 8 bases at J, with 12 bases between. Here the CDR3 reads CASSLRREREKLFF. The CDR3 DNA follows: TGTGCCAGCAGTTTACGGAGGGAGCGCGAAAAACTGTTTTTT.

The chain carries TRBV5-5 and TRBJ1-4, with TRBD1 matching over 7 bases. The ends lost 1 base at V and 5 bases at J; junction bases unmatched: 11. The CDR3 spans 17 residues. The germline CDR1 and CDR2 sequences are SGHKS and YYEKEE (reference sequence). This CDR3 is CASSLRQGREPNEKLFF. The CDR3 DNA sequence: TGTGCCAGCAGCTTGAGACAGGGTCGGGAACCCAATGAAAAACTGTTTTTT.

This rearrangement joins TRBV6-5 to TRBJ1-1, with D possibly being TRBD1 (5 bases). The CDR3 is 13 amino acids. Trimming stripped 7 bases from V and 3 bases from J, with 12 bases between. Looked up from germline, CDR1 is MNHEY and CDR2 is SVGAGI. The CDR3 coding sequence is TGTGCCAGCAAGAGGGGAGTGGACACTGAAGCTTTCTTT. Protein product: CASKRGVDTEAFF.

The rearrangement joins TRBV5-6 to TRBJ2-3; weak D call: TRBD1 (5 bases). The CDR3 loop spans 15 amino acids. CDR1 and CDR2 from the germline V gene are SGHDT and YYEEEE. Between the trimmed V and J ends, which lost 5 bases and 4 bases, there was a span of 17 bases. CDR3 sequence: CASSYWQGRADTQYF. CDR3 bases: TGTGCCAGCAGTTACTGGCAGGGTAGGGCAGATACGCAGTATTTT.

The rearrangement uses TRBV11-3 and TRBJ2-5; D unclear. Germline V gene lookup returns CDR1 SGHNT and CDR2 YENEEA. CDR3 size: 13 residues. With 0 bases removed from V and 5 bases from J, the gap between germline ends came to 7 bases. The CDR3 protein is CASSLDRGETQYF. CDR3 DNA: TGTGCCAGCAGCTTAGATCGTGGGGAGACCCAGTACTTC.

The CDR3 region has the DNA TGTGCCAGCAGCTTTGGGACAGCCACTGGAAACACCATATATTTT. Translating gives CASSFGTATGNTIYF. This chain links TRBV11-1 with TRBJ1-3, with 7 bases matching TRBD1. With V trimmed by 3 bases and J by 2 bases, 4 bases remained unmatched. From germline, CDR1 is SGHAT and CDR2 FQDESV (reference sequence). This CDR3 contains 15 residues.

This clone was found a few times. The J gene is TRBJ1-4, the V gene TRBV2, with D tentatively TRBD1 (5 bases). The CDR3 loop spans 16 amino acids. Between the trimmed V and J ends, which lost 6 bases and 3 bases, there was a span of 17 bases. Germline V gene sequence: CDR1 SNHLY, CDR2 FYNNEI. The DNA for the CDR3 is TGTGCCAGCAGAGAGGGACGGGGGGGAGCTAATGAAAAACTGTTTTTT. Translating gives CASREGRGGANEKLFF.

The rearrangement joins TRBV10-3 to TRBJ2-7; 11 bases map to TRBD2. Germline V gene data show CDR1 as ENHRY and CDR2 as SYGVKD. CDR3 length equals 14 residues. With V trimmed by 6 bases and J by 1 base, 2 bases remained unmatched. In DNA form, the CDR3 reads TGTGCCATCAGGGGACTAGCGGAGTCCTACGAGCAGTACTTC. The encoded protein is CAIRGLAESYEQYF.

This chain links TRBV7-9 with TRBJ2-1, with D hard to call. Deletions cut 1 base from V and 4 bases from J, with 14 bases between. In germline, CDR1 is SEHNR, CDR2 FQNEAQ (reference sequence). The CDR3 covers 16 residues. This chain's CDR3 is CASSLVVFKRYNEQFF. CDR3 bases: TGTGCCAGCAGCTTAGTTGTCTTCAAAAGATACAATGAGCAGTTCTTC.

The chain links TRBV10-3 to TRBJ2-1, with 7 bases identical to TRBD2. J lost 5 bases, V lost 11 bases, and 9 bases had no gene match. In germline, CDR1 is ENHRY, CDR2 SYGVKD. This CDR3 has 13 amino acids. The CDR3 coding sequence is TGTGCCGTCCGGGACTACGGGAACAATGAGCAGTTCTTC. Its translation is CAVRDYGNNEQFF.

The chain uses TRBV27 and TRBJ2-1; TRBD2 matches 11 bases. The CDR3 spans 16 residues. The trim removed 3 bases at V and 15 bases at J, leaving 16 bases unmatched. CDR1 and CDR2 from the germline V gene are MNHEY and SMNVEV (reference sequence). CDR3 region: CASSLNPSGTSGSGFF. The DNA of the CDR3 is TGTGCCAGCAGTTTGAATCCTTCCGGGACTAGCGGAAGCGGGTTCTTC.

The chain combines TRBV5-1 with TRBJ2-3; no clear D gene. Germline CDR1 reads SGHRS; CDR2 reads YFSETQ. V shed 6 bases and J shed 3 bases, with 14 bases lying between them. This CDR3 contains 14 residues. The chain's CDR3 is CASTDPSATDTQYF. CDR3 in DNA: TGCGCCAGCACGGACCCCTCCGCGACAGATACGCAGTATTTT. The variable domain in full, with the rest retrieved from reference TRBV5-1 and TRBJ2-3, is KAGVTQTPRYLIKTRGQQVTLSCSPISGHRSVSWYQQTPGQGLQFLFEYFSETQRNKGNFPGRFSGRQFSNSRSEMNVSTLELGDSALYLCASTDPSATDTQYFGPGTRLTVL.

This chain connects TRBV6-1 to TRBJ2-5; 8 bases are shared with TRBD1. The CDR3 spans 13 residues. Germline V CDR1 and CDR2: MNHNS, SASEGT. V lost 6 bases and J lost 1; bases outside the gene matches: 1. The CDR3 DNA sequence: TGTGCCAGCAGGGGACAGGCCCAAGAGACCCAGTACTTC. Residues: CASRGQAQETQYF.

The J gene is TRBJ1-2, the V gene TRBV6-5; D remains ambiguous. The germline V and J ends were trimmed by 4 bases and 2 bases, with 5 bases remaining between them. Germline V CDR1 and CDR2: MNHEY, SVGAGI. The CDR3 runs 12 residues. The CDR3 DNA sequence: TGTGCCAGCAGTTCGCGGAACTATGGCTACACCTTC. It is translated as CASSSRNYGYTF.

A few counts support this clone. V usage is TRBV28 and J usage is TRBJ2-5; no clear D. CDR1 MDHEN and CDR2 SYDVKM come from the germline V gene. CDR3 size: 12 residues. V was pared by 3 bases and J by 5 bases, with 7 bases between. CDR3 region: CASSFVGETQYF. The DNA for the CDR3 is TGTGCCAGCAGTTTTGTCGGGGAGACCCAGTACTTC.

In its sample, this clone was seen a few times. V gene TRBV13 combines with J gene TRBJ1-1, with a tentative D call TRBD1 (5 bases). The CDR3 contains 14 residues. Germline-derived CDR1 and CDR2 are PRHDT and FYEKMQ (reference sequence). The V end lost 6 bases, the J end lost 4 bases, and 15 bases lay between the germline ends. Here the CDR3 reads CASRRGPGGTEAFF. CDR3 sequence (DNA): TGTGCCAGCAGAAGGGGCCCGGGGGGCACTGAAGCTTTCTTT.

The chain links TRBV19 to TRBJ2-7; 16 nucleotides line up with TRBD2. The V gene end was trimmed by 3 bases and the J gene end by 4 bases; junction bases not matched to a gene: 3. Per the germline V gene, CDR1 is LNHDA and CDR2 is SQIVND (reference sequence). The CDR3 extends over 16 amino acids. CDR3 protein: CASSMGLAGGEYEQYF. The CDR3 DNA reads as TGTGCCAGTAGTATGGGACTAGCGGGAGGGGAATACGAGCAGTACTTC.

V is TRBV30 and J is TRBJ2-3, with D maybe TRBD2 (6 bases). The germline V gene has CDR1 GTSNPN and CDR2 SVGIG (reference sequence). This CDR3 has 16 amino acids. Deletions cut 0 bases from V and 7 bases from J, with 20 bases between. The CDR3, as DNA: TGTGCCTGGAGTGTACCGCGTCGGGAGTATGGAAATACGCAGTATTTT. Protein sequence: CAWSVPRREYGNTQYF.

The chain uses TRBV11-2 and TRBJ2-5; 13 nucleotides agree with TRBD2. The CDR3 is made up of 15 amino acids. From germline, CDR1 is SGHAT and CDR2 FQNNGV. With V trimmed by 5 bases and J by 5 bases, 5 bases remained unmatched. The DNA of the CDR3 is TGTGCCAGCAGCCGGACTAGCGGGAGTGGGGAGACCCAGTACTTC. Its translation is CASSRTSGSGETQYF.